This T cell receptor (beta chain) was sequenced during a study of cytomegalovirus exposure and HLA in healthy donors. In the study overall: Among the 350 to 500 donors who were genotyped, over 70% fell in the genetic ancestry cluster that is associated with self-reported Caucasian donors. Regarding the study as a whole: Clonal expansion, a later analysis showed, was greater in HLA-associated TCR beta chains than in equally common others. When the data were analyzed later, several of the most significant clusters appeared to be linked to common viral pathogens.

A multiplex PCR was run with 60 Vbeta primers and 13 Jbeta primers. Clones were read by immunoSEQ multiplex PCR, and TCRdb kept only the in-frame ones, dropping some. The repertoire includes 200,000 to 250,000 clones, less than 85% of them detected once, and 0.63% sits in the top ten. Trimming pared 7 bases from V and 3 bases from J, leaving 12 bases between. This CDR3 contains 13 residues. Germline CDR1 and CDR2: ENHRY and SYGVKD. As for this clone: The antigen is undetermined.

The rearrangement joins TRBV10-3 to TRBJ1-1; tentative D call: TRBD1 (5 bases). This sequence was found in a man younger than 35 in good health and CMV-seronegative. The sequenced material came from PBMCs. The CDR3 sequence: CAITPRGDTEAFF. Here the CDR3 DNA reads TGTGCCATCACCCCCCGGGGGGACACTGAAGCTTTCTTT.